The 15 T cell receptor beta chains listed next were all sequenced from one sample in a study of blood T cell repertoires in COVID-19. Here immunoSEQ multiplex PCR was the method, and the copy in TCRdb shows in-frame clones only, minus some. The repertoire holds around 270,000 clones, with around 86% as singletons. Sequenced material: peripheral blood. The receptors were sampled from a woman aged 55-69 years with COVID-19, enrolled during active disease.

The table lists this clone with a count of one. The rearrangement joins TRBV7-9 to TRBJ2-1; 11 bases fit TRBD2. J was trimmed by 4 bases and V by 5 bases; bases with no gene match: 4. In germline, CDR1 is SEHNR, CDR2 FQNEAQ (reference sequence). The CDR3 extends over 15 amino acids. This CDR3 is CASSPGLAEYNEQFF. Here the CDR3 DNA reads TGTGCCAGCAGCCCGGGACTAGCGGAATACAATGAGCAGTTCTTC.

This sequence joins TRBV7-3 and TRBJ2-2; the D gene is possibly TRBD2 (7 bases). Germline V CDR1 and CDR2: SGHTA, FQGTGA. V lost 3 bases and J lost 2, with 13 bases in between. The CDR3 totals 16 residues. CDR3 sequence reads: CASSFQSGTNTGELFF. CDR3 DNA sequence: TGTGCCAGCAGCTTCCAAAGCGGGACAAACACCGGGGAGCTGTTTTTT.

The CDR3 region has the DNA TGTGCCAGCTCACCAGTTCGACAGGGGGTGACTGAAGCTTTCTTT. It translates to CASSPVRQGVTEAFF. This chain uses TRBV18 with TRBJ1-1, with TRBD1 matching over 9 bases. The CDR3 consists of 15 residues. V shed 2 bases, J shed 5 bases, and the junction held 6 bases outside the gene matches. Germline CDR1 reads KGHSH; CDR2 reads LQKENI.

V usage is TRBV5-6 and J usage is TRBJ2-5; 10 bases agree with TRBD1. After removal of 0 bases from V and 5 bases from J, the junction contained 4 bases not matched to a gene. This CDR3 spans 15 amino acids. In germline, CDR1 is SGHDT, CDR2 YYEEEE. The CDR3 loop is CASSLGGQGRETQYF. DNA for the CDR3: TGTGCCAGCAGCTTGGGGGGACAGGGGAGGGAGACCCAGTACTTC.

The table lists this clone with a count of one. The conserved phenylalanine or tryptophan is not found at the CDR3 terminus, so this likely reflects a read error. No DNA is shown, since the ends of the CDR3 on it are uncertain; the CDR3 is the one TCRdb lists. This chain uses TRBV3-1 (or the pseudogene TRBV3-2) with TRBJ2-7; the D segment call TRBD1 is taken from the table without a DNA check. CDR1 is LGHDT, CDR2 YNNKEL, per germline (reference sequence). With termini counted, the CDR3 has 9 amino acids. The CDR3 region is CASSPPRGS.

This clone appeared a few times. The DNA for the CDR3 is TGTGCCAGCAGTCCGACACGAAACCCGAACACTGAAGCTTTCTTT. Protein: CASSPTRNPNTEAFF. The genes are TRBV27 and TRBJ1-1; D gene ambiguous. Germline V gene sequence: CDR1 MNHEY, CDR2 SMNVEV (reference sequence). Deletions cut 5 bases from V and 1 base from J, with 14 bases between. CDR3 length: 15 residues.

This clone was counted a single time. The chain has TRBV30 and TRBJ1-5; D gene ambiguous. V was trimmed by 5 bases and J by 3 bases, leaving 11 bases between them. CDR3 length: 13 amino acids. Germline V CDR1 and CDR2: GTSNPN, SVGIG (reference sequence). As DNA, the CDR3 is TGTGCCTGGGGTGGCCAGAACAATCAGCCCCAGCATTTT. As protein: CAWGGQNNQPQHF.

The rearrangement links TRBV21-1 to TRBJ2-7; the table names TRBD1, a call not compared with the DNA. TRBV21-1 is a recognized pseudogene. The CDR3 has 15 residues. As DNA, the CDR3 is TGTGCCAGCAGCAGCCGACAGGGGAAGCCCTACGAGCAGTACTTC. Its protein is CASSSRQGKPYEQYF.

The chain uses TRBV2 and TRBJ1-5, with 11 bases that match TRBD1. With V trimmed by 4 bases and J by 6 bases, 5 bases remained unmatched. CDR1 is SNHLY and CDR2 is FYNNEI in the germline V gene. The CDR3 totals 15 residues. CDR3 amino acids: CASSGGQGDGQPQHF. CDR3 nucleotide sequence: TGTGCCAGCAGTGGGGGACAGGGGGACGGTCAGCCCCAGCATTTT.

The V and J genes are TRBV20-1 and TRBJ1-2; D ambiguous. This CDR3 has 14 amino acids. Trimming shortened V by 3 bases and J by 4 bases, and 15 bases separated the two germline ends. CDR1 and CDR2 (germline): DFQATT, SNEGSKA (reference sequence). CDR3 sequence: CSASRTGYGYGYTF. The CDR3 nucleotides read TGCAGTGCTAGTCGAACGGGATACGGCTATGGCTACACCTTC.

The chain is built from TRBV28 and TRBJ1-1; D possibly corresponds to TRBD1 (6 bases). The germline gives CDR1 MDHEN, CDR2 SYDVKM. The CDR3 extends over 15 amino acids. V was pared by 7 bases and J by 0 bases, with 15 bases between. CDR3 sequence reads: CASIPQDRLNTEAFF. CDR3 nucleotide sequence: TGTGCCAGCATCCCTCAGGACAGATTGAACACTGAAGCTTTCTTT.

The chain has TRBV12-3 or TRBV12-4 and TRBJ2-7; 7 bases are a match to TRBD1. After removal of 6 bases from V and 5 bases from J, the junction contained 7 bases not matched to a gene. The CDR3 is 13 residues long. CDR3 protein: CASRRTGAHEQYF. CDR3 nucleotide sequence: TGTGCCAGCAGACGTACAGGGGCCCACGAGCAGTACTTC.

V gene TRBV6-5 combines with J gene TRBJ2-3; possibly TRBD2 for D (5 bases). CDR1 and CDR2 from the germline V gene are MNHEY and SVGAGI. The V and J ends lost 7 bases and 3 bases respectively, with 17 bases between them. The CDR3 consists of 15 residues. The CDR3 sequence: CASKQLGLNTDTQYF. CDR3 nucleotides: TGTGCCAGCAAACAACTAGGTTTGAATACAGATACGCAGTATTTT.

DNA of the CDR3: TGTGCCAGTAGTAGACAGGGGGCGGGTTACAATGAGCAGTTCTTC. As protein: CASSRQGAGYNEQFF. The rearrangement joins TRBV19 to TRBJ2-1; 10 bases map to TRBD1. V shed 4 bases and J 4 bases; nucleotides not matched to a gene: 4. Germline lookup yields CDR1 LNHDA and CDR2 SQIVND (reference sequence). The CDR3 is 15 residues long.

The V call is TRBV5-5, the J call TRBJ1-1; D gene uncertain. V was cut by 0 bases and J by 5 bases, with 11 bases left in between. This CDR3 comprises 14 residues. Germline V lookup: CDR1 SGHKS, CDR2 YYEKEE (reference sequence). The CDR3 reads CASSLGWFETEAFF. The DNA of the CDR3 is TGTGCCAGCAGCTTGGGATGGTTTGAGACTGAAGCTTTCTTT.